This record looks at one T cell receptor (beta chain) sequence and its context. The sample originates from a study of blood T cell repertoires in COVID-19. V lost 6 bases and J lost 4; bases outside the gene matches: 5. Germline loops: CDR1 KGHSH, CDR2 LQKENI. This CDR3 is built from 14 residues. As processed by the authors: Estimated nucleated cell counts came from reference gene primer amplification. Measured with immunoSEQ multiplex PCR; TCRdb has only the in-frame clones, and not every one. The V and J calls and clone size are taken from that table; D and trimming were inferred from the DNA. The table includes about 75,000 clones, 88% detected once.

This receptor was taken from a human donor in a cohort sampled during active COVID-19. Sequenced input: peripheral blood. The chain carries TRBV18 and TRBJ2-1, with 8 positions matching TRBD2. As DNA, the CDR3 is TGTGCCAGCTCGCCGGGGGGGAATTACAATGAGCAGTTCTTC. Its translation: CASSPGGNYNEQFF.